The next 16 T cell receptor beta chains were all read from a single sample in a study of blood T cell repertoires in COVID-19 (dated by TCRdb to 2019 to 2021). Library method: the immunoSEQ multiplex PCR assay. TCRdb stores this immuneACCESS table with in-frame sequences only. Part of the clones is absent; in the studies checked, under half of the shortfall reflects unresolved V genes, and no reason is known for the rest. The sample table holds a few hundred thousand clones, of which roughly 89% were seen once. The ten largest clones represent approximately 6.2% of the sample. Sequenced sample: peripheral blood. The receptor source for this set is a man in his fifties or sixties who had recovered from COVID-19.

The V gene is TRBV29-1, the J gene TRBJ1-3; 9 bases line up with TRBD1. CDR1 SQVTM and CDR2 ANQGSEA come from the germline V gene. The CDR3 totals 15 residues. V gave up 4 bases and J gave up 2 bases; unmatched junction bases: 6. The CDR3 DNA is TGCAGCGTTGGAAAGGGGACAGGGACTGGAAACACCATATATTTT. Amino acids: CSVGKGTGTGNTIYF.

In its sample, this clone was seen once. The chain couples TRBV7-9 to TRBJ1-5, with 7 bases that match TRBD1. V gave up 3 bases and J gave up 6 bases; unmatched junction bases: 5. The CDR3 length is 14 residues. CDR1 is SEHNR, CDR2 FQNEAQ, per germline (reference sequence). The CDR3, as DNA: TGTGCCAGCAGCTTGGCAGGGGGGTTTCAGCCCCAGCATTTT. Translation: CASSLAGGFQPQHF.

CDR3 sequence: CASSPTSGGASDTQYF. CDR3 nucleotide sequence: TGTGCCAGCAGCCCCACTAGCGGGGGGGCCTCAGATACGCAGTATTTT. The chain joins TRBV7-6 to TRBJ2-3; 13 bases fit TRBD2. J was trimmed by 4 bases and V by 5 bases; bases with no gene match: 6. This CDR3 comprises 16 residues. CDR1 is SGHVS, CDR2 FNYEAQ, per germline.

The chain has TRBV5-1 and TRBJ1-4, with TRBD1 matching 7 bases. In germline, CDR1 is SGHRS, CDR2 YFSETQ. This CDR3 comprises 14 residues. V trimming: 4 bases; J trimming: 7 bases; junction bases outside the gene matches: 7. The CDR3 region has the DNA TGCGCCAGCAGCGCAGGGGGATTGCTTGAAAAACTGTTTTTT. Amino acid sequence: CASSAGGLLEKLFF.

This CDR3 is CASSDLGSPTEAFF. CDR3 nucleotide sequence: TGTGCCAGCAGTGACCTCGGGTCGCCCACTGAAGCTTTCTTT. This chain joins TRBV2 and TRBJ1-1; D is uncertain. Trimming stripped 3 bases from V and 4 bases from J, with 12 bases between. CDR3 size: 14 residues. CDR1 and CDR2 (germline): SNHLY, FYNNEI.

As concerns this clone: An end of the junction differs from the germline gene, which may be a read error. This sequence joins TRBV30 and TRBJ2-7; 7 bases fit TRBD2. Germline CDR1 is GTSNPN and CDR2 is SVGIG (reference sequence). This CDR3 is 14 amino acids long. The CDR3 loop reads CAWSPGLSSHEQYF. CDR3 DNA: TGTGCCTGGAGTCCGGGACTAAGCTCCCACGAGCAGTACTTC.

This chain links TRBV6-2 or TRBV6-3 with TRBJ2-3; TRBD1 might be the D (6 bases). Germline-derived CDR1 and CDR2 are MNHEY and SVGEGT. The CDR3 has 15 amino acids. The ends were cut back, 0 bases at V and 4 bases at J, with 11 bases in the middle. CDR3 region: CASSYSGQNADTQYF. CDR3 sequence (DNA): TGTGCCAGCAGTTACTCTGGACAGAACGCAGATACGCAGTATTTT.

The chain links TRBV6-6 to TRBJ2-1, with 7 bases lining up with TRBD1. Germline lookup yields CDR1 MNHNY and CDR2 SVGAGI (reference sequence). J gave up 9 bases and V 8 bases, and 4 bases lay outside the gene matches. The CDR3 has 11 residues. The DNA for the CDR3 is TGTGCCAGCCGACAGGGCAGTGAGCAGTTCTTC. Its protein product is CASRQGSEQFF.

V is TRBV12-3 or TRBV12-4 and J is TRBJ1-2, with D possibly being TRBD1 (5 bases). V gave up 6 bases and J gave up 12 bases, with 14 bases separating them. This CDR3 spans 11 amino acids. CDR3 sequence reads: CASSLSWGHTF. For the CDR3, the DNA is TGTGCCAGCAGCCTTAGCTGGGGCCACACCTTC.

V gene TRBV24-1 combines with J gene TRBJ1-5; 8 positions agree with TRBD1. The CDR3 is made up of 15 amino acids. V lost 9 bases, J lost 7 bases, and 13 bases stayed unmatched. Germline CDR1 reads KGHDR; CDR2 reads SFDVKD. The CDR3: CATGEATGGVQPQHF. The CDR3 nucleotides are TGTGCCACCGGGGAGGCAACAGGGGGAGTCCAGCCCCAGCATTTT.

The rearrangement uses TRBV12-3 or TRBV12-4 and TRBJ2-3; D is unresolved. Trimming left V 1 base short and J 5 bases short, with 4 bases between. This CDR3 has 12 amino acids. The CDR3 nucleotides are TGTGCCAGCAGTTTAGACTTAGATACGCAGTATTTT. Translation: CASSLDLDTQYF.

CDR3 protein: CASSFLAGLPEEQYF. In DNA form, the CDR3 reads TGTGCCAGCAGTTTCCTGGCGGGCCTGCCGGAGGAGCAGTACTTC. The V call is TRBV6-2 or TRBV6-3, the J call TRBJ2-7; D possibly corresponds to TRBD2 (5 bases). In germline, CDR1 is MNHEY, CDR2 SVGEGT. This CDR3 contains 15 residues. Trimming removed 4 bases from V and 7 bases from J, with 20 bases in between.

The rearrangement uses TRBV30 and TRBJ2-1; 9 bases line up with TRBD2. V shed 3 bases and J 5 bases; nucleotides not matched to a gene: 14. Germline V gene sequence: CDR1 GTSNPN, CDR2 SVGIG (reference sequence). The CDR3 runs 17 residues. CDR3 coding DNA: TGTGCCTGGAGGGGCGGGAGGGGGTCAAAGAGCCACAATGAGCAGTTCTTC. Encoded protein: CAWRGGRGSKSHNEQFF.

The chain links TRBV6-4 to TRBJ1-6; D possibly corresponds to TRBD1 (6 bases). CDR1 and CDR2 from the germline V gene are MRHNA and SNTAGT. The CDR3 sequence is 15 residues long. The V and J ends lost 6 bases and 0 bases respectively, with 9 bases between them. CDR3 amino acids: CASRDRSSYNSPLHF. The CDR3 region has the DNA TGTGCCAGCAGAGACAGGAGCTCCTATAATTCACCCCTCCACTTT.

The chain uses TRBV7-9 and TRBJ1-4, with 7 bases that match TRBD1. This CDR3 contains 14 residues. The ends lost 5 bases at V and 11 bases at J; junction bases unmatched: 11. Germline values: CDR1 SEHNR, CDR2 FQNEAQ (reference sequence). The DNA for the CDR3 is TGTGCCAGCAGCAAGACAGGGTCGAGTGGGAAACTGTTTTTT. Translated, it gives CASSKTGSSGKLFF.

About this clone itself: Relative to the germline gene, one junction end is altered; a read error may explain this. CDR3 nucleotides: TGTGTCAGCAGCCAAGACGACAGGAACAATGAGCAGTTCTTC. This sequence encodes CVSSQDDRNNEQFF. This rearrangement joins TRBV3-1 (or the pseudogene TRBV3-2) to TRBJ2-1, with a tentative D call TRBD1 (6 bases). The germline V gene encodes CDR1 LGHDT and CDR2 YNNKEL (reference sequence). The CDR3 has 14 residues.